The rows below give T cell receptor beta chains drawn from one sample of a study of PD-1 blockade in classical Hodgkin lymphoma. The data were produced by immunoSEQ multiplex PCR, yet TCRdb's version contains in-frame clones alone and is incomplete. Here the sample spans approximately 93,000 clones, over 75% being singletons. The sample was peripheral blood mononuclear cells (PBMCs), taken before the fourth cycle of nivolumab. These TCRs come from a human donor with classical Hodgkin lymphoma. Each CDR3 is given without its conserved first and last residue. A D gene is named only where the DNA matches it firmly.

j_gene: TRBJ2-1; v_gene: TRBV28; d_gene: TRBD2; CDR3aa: ASSLRTSGGRF
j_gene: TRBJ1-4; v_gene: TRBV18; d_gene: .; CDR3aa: ASSPTQGGDEKLF
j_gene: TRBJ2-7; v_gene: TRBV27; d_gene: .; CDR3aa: ASSLFTGRSYEQY
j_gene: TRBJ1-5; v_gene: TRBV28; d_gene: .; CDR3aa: ASSRPGQGRNQPQH
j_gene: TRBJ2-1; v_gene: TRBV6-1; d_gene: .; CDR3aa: ASSEVFLNNEQF
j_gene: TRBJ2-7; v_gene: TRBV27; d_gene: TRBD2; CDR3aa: ASSFRGEGSYEQY
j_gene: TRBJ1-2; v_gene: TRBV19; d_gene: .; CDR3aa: ASSIAGEVYGYT
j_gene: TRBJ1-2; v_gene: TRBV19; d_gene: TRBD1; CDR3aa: ASSRRQGSGNDGYT
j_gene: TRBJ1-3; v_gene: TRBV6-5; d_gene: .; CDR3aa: ASSYSFGNTIY
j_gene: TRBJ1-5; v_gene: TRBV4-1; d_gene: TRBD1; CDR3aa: ASSQEGGRDNQPQH
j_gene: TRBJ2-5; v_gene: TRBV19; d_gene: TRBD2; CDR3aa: ASSIGGLAGAGETQY
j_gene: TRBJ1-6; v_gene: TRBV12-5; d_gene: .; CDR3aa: ASGFQGGNSPLH
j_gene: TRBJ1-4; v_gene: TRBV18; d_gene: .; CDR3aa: ASSSGYEKLF
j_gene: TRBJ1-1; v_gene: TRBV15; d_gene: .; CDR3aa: ATKWGRNTEAF
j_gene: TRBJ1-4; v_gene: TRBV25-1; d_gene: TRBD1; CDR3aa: ASRQGANEKLF
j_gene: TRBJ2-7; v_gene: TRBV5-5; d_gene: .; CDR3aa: ASSLVLGRGGHGQY
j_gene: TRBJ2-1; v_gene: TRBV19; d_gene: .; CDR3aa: ASSIRGDSILKTYNEQF
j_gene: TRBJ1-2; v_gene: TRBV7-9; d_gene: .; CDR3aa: ASSLGPIYGYT
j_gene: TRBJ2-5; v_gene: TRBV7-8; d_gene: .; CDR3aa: ASSLLRGLETQY
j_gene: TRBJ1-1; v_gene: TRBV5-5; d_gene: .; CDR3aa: ASRFSGNTEAF
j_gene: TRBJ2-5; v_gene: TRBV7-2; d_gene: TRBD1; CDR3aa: ASSSDRGSQETQY
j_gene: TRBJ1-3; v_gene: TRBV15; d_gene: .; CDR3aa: ARWGTGNTIY
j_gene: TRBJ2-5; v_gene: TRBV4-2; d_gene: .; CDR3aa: ASSQGGGGQETQY
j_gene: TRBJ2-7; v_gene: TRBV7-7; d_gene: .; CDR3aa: ASSSLDGTEQY
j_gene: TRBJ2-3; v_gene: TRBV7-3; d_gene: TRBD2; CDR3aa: ASSFGGRATDTQY
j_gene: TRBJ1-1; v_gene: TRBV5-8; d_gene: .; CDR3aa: ASSFTGNTEAF
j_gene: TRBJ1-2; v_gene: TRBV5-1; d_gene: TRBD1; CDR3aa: ASSLRDRADGYT
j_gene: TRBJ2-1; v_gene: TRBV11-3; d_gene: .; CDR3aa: ASSPGRGSYNEQF
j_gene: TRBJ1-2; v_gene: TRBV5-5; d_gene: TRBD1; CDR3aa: ASSFGTGERTPGYT
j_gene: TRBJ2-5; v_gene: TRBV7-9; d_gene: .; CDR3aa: ASSPSGGSSQETQY
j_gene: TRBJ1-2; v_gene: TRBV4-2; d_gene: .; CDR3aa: ASSQAGGANYGYT
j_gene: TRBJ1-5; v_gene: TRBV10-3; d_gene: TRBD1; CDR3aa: AISESGQGVKPQH
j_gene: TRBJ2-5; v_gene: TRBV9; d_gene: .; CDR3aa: ASSVGGGETQY
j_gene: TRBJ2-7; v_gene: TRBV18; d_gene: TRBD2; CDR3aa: ASSLASGGPYEQY
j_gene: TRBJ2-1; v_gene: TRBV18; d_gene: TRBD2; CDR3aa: ASSLGLAGLNEQF
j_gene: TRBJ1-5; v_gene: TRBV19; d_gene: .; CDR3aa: ASSIAKIGNQPQH
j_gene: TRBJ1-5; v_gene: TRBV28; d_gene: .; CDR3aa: ASSFGLSNQPQH
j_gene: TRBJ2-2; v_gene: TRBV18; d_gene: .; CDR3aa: ASSNVVVPNTGELF
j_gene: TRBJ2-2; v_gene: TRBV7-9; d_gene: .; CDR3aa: ASRPQDSNTGELF
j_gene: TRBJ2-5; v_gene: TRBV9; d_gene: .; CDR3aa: ASSYDSQETQY
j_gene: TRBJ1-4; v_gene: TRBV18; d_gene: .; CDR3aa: ASSPLSATNEKLF
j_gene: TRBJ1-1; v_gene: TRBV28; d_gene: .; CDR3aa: ASRWTTRNTEAF
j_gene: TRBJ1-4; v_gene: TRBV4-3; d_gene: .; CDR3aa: ASSQAPTNEKLF
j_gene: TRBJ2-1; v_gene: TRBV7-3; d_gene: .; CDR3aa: ASSLRDNEQF
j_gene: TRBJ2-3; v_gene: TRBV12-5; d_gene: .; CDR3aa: ASGLLPGYANFTDTQY
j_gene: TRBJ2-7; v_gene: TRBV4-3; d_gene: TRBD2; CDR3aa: ASSQARFAGDTYEQY
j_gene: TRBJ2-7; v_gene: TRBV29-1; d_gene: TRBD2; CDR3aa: SVSRGGTYEQY
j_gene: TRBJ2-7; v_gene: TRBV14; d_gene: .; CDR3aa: ASSQGTILAEQY
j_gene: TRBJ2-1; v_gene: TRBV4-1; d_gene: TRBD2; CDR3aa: ASSQEGTRANEQF
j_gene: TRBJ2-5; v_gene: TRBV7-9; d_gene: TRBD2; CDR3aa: ASSLAPSSGGFGETQY
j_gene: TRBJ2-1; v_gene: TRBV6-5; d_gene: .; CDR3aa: ASSRIRNYNEQF
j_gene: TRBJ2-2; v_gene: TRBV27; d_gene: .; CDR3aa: ASSFDTGELF
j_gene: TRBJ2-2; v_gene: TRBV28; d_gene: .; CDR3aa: ASSLELANTGELF
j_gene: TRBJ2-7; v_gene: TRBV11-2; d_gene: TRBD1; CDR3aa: ASSLGGQGFYEQY
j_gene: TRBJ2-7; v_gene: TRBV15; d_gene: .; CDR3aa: ATSRDHAGRYSYEQY
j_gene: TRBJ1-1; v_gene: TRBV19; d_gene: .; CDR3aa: ASSTGLSGGRTEAF
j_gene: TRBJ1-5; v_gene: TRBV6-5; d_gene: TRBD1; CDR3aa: ASRLQGNMRDQPQH
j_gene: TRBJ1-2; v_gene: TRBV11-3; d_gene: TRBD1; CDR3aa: ASSQGQGTGYT
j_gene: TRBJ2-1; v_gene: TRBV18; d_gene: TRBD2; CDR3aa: ASSPAGGPHNEQF
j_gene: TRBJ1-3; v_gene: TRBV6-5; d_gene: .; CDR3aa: ASSYAIGAGNTIY